This TCR beta chain was identified during a study of human T cells and chemical hapten exposure. Study in general: All through the approximately 24-week study, the scalp of each patient received diphenylcyclopropenone doses weekly. DPC at 0.01% went onto the upper back in patch tests, read at 6 days. Small pooled library volume differences chiefly drove per-sample TCR yield variation. Overall study findings and caveats: Every donor had alopecia, and their immune response may therefore differ from healthy people's.

This clonotype appeared many times. Its antigen is unknown. MiXCR, applied by TCRdb to the RACE reads, yields one record per CDR3 protein. Among about 120,000 distinct CDR3 sequences listed, over 10% were seen once. The time point denotes: patch test 1, 2 weeks after DPC sensitization. Indicated treatment: therapeutic diphenylcyclopropenone sensitization with weekly scalp DPC. Germline V gives CDR1 SGHDN, CDR2 FVKESK. This CDR3 is built from 13 residues. Trimming shortened V by 1 base and J by 11 bases, and 12 bases separated the two germline ends. The source of this sequence is a woman between 50 and 59 years old with alopecia areata. Some clones in this sample may be carry-over from other donors' samples. This chain links TRBV14 with TRBJ1-5; no clear D. Here the sequenced sample was whole blood, taken in connection with sensitization to the hapten diphenylcyclopropenone (DPC). For the CDR3, the DNA is TGTGCCAGCAGCCAAGGGCCTTCAGGAGCCCAGCATTTT. It codes for CASSQGPSGAQHF.